This T cell receptor beta chain was recovered during a study of monozygotic twins with inflammatory bowel disease. Regarding the study as a whole: Healthy co-twins exceeded IBD patients in TCRbeta diversity as measured by inverse Simpson.

Germline V CDR1 and CDR2: SGHTA, FQGTGA. CDR3 length equals 14 residues. Template switching appended UMIs that held a 6-nucleotide sample barcode. TCRdb re-called the 5' RACE reads; one entry per CDR3 protein, DNA not given. The clone table shows fewer than 150,000 distinct CDR3 sequences, with the ten largest holding 2% to 2.5%. As for this clonotype: The antigen is not known.

Sequenced input: blood. The V call is TRBV7-3, the J call TRBJ2-1; TCRdb lists TRBD2, though no DNA is available to test this call. The clonotype originates from a human donor with ulcerative colitis or Crohn's disease, or a healthy co-twin of an affected twin (not recorded which). The CDR3 loop reads CASSYLTSGGKQFF.